This entry lists 8 T cell receptor beta chains sequenced from one sample in a study of tumor and adjacent non-tumor tissue in lung cancer. The template was RNA from unsorted bulk tissue. A modified ARM-PCR protocol with three rounds of nested PCR amplified TCRbeta. TCRdb reprocessed the multiplex PCR reads via MiXCR and lists one record per CDR3 protein. The sample lists some 74,000 distinct CDR3 sequences, 55% to 75% occurring once. The source material was lung tumor tissue. Receptor source: a woman in her 40s with non-small cell lung cancer.

V is TRBV9 and J is TRBJ2-3; D perhaps matches TRBD2 (5 bases). Germline CDR1 is SGDLS and CDR2 is YYNGEE. The germline V and J ends were trimmed by 6 bases and 0 bases, with 11 bases remaining between them. The CDR3 spans 14 residues. The CDR3 loop is CASNKSGSTDTQYF. The CDR3 nucleotides read TGTGCCAGCAACAAGAGCGGTAGCACAGATACGCAGTATTTT.

With respect to this clonotype: The junction does not match germline at one end; this may be a read error. The rearrangement links TRBV11-2 to TRBJ2-7; the D is unclear. The germline CDR1 and CDR2 sequences are SGHAT and FQNNGV. The CDR3 is made up of 14 amino acids. The CDR3 nucleotides are TGTGCTAGCAGCTTAGTTTCAAACTCCTGCGAGCAGTACTTC. Amino acid sequence: CASSLVSNSCEQYF.

Comment on this clonotype: The final CDR3 position lacks the conserved phenylalanine or tryptophan, pointing to a likely read error. V gene TRBV6-1 combines with J gene TRBJ1-1; 8 bases align to TRBD1. The CDR3 covers 15 residues. The germline V gene has CDR1 MNHNS and CDR2 SASEGT. CDR3 protein: CASKRDRGMNTGAFS. The DNA of the CDR3 is TGTGCCAGCAAGCGAGACAGGGGTATGAACACTGGAGCTTTCTCT.

With regard to this clonotype: One end of the junction fails to match germline, which may point to a read error. The V call is TRBV4-2, the J call TRBJ2-1; 12 bases match TRBD2. The CDR3 is made up of 18 amino acids. The V gene's germline CDR1 is LGHNA and CDR2 YNFKEQ. CDR3 in DNA: TGTGCCAGCAGCCAAAATTACCGGACTAGCGGGACTTACAATGAGCGGTTCTTC. Its protein product is CASSQNYRTSGTYNERFF.

Remarks on this clonotype: Sequence at one end of the junction differs from germline and may be a read error. The rearrangement uses TRBV4-2 and TRBJ2-7, with TRBD2 matching 12 bases. The CDR3 is made up of 18 amino acids. The germline gives CDR1 LGHNA, CDR2 YNFKEQ. CDR3 loop: CAGSQDYASGGDTYEQYF. CDR3 nucleotides: TGTGCCGGCAGCCAAGATTACGCTAGCGGGGGGGATACCTACGAGCAGTACTTC.

To note about this clonotype: At one of its ends the junction is not consistent with the germline gene, which may arise from a read error. The chain employs TRBV7-9 and TRBJ2-1, with D possibly called TRBD1 or TRBD2 (5 bases each). Germline CDR1 SEHNR, CDR2 FQNEAQ (reference sequence). The CDR3 length is 16 residues. CDR3 DNA sequence: TGTGCGAGCAGCTACCGGGACCACTCATCGCACACTGAGCAGTTCTTC. Translation gives CASSYRDHSSHTEQFF.

Notes on this clonotype: No conserved phenylalanine or tryptophan is present at the end of the CDR3, so a read error is the likely explanation. This chain uses TRBV6-1 with TRBJ2-2; possible D gene TRBD1, 5 bases. Germline V CDR1 and CDR2: MNHNS, SASEGT. This CDR3 contains 14 residues. CDR3 in amino acids: CASTAGRNTGELFY. As DNA, the CDR3 is TGTGCTAGCACCGCAGGGCGGAACACCGGGGAGCTGTTTTAT.

The genes are TRBV11-1 and TRBJ2-3; D is perhaps TRBD2 (5 bases). Per the germline V gene, CDR1 is SGHAT and CDR2 is FQDESV (reference sequence). The CDR3 covers 11 residues. CDR3 DNA sequence: TGTGTTAGCAGCTGTCTGAGCGGGCAGTATTTT. It codes for CVSSCLSGQYF.